The 32 T cell receptor beta chains presented below share a single source sample, sequenced in a study of blood T cell repertoires in COVID-19. Only in-frame clones appear in the TCRdb table, and some are missing; sequencing was by immunoSEQ multiplex PCR. This sample has 80,000 to 130,000 clones, with approximately 88% found just once. The specimen was peripheral blood. These receptors were taken from a woman aged 60-70 years with acute or convalescent COVID-19.

This chain uses TRBV19 with TRBJ2-7, with D perhaps TRBD2 (6 bases). The length of the CDR3 is 15 residues. V was clipped by 6 bases and J by 6 bases, with 21 bases between them. Germline CDR1 LNHDA, CDR2 SQIVND (reference sequence). The CDR3 DNA reads as TGTGCCAGTAGCCCGGGCCCAGGAGGGGCGGTCGAGCAGTACGTC. The encoded protein is CASSPGPGGAVEQYV.

The gene calls are TRBV6-2 or TRBV6-3 and TRBJ2-2; 7 bases fit TRBD2. Trimming took 2 bases from V and 5 from J; bases not matched to a gene: 5. Looked up from germline, CDR1 is MNHEY and CDR2 is SVGEGT. This CDR3 contains 15 residues. The DNA for the CDR3 is TGTGCCAGCAGTTACCCCCTAGCGGTTACCGGGGAGCTGTTTTTT. This codes for CASSYPLAVTGELFF.

This chain links TRBV6-5 with TRBJ1-2; TRBD1 matches 10 bases. The CDR3 length is 15 residues. Germline V gene sequence: CDR1 MNHEY, CDR2 SVGAGI. V lost 5 bases to trimming and J lost 5 bases; unmatched junction nucleotides: 8. CDR3 sequence: CASSPGQGGSYGYTF. The DNA of the CDR3 is TGTGCCAGCAGTCCCGGACAGGGGGGGAGTTATGGCTACACCTTC.

The V and J genes are TRBV7-6 and TRBJ1-2, with a possible D match to TRBD1 (5 bases). Per germline, CDR1 SGHVS and CDR2 FNYEAQ. Trimming pared 5 bases from V and 4 bases from J, leaving 17 bases between. The CDR3 loop spans 15 amino acids. In DNA, the CDR3 is TGTGCCAGCAGCCCCGGGGGGGGAGGTAGCTATGGCTACACCTTC. Translation gives CASSPGGGGSYGYTF.

The rearrangement links TRBV30 to TRBJ1-4, with 11 positions matching TRBD1. Trimming took 4 bases from V and 8 from J; bases not matched to a gene: 3. The V gene's germline CDR1 is GTSNPN and CDR2 SVGIG (reference sequence). CDR3 length equals 13 residues. In nucleotides, the CDR3 is TGTGCCTGGAACGGACAGGGGGCGGAAAAACTGTTTTTT. This gives the protein CAWNGQGAEKLFF.

Here the CDR3 DNA reads TGTGCCAGCAGCTTAAGACAGGGAAAAGCTTTCTTT. This gives the protein CASSLRQGKAFF. The rearrangement joins TRBV28 to TRBJ1-1; 7 nucleotides agree with TRBD1. J was trimmed by 9 bases and V by 6 bases; bases with no gene match: 7. Germline V gene sequence: CDR1 MDHEN, CDR2 SYDVKM. The CDR3 covers 12 residues.

V usage is TRBV2 and J usage is TRBJ1-4; possible D gene TRBD1, 5 bases. CDR1 SNHLY and CDR2 FYNNEI come from the germline V gene. The CDR3 has 14 residues. Deletions cut 7 bases from V and 7 bases from J, with 16 bases between. The CDR3 DNA is TGTGCCAGCAATAACCAGGGAAGGGGTGAAAAACTGTTTTTT. Translated: CASNNQGRGEKLFF.

The chain has TRBV14 and TRBJ1-2, with 7 bases that match TRBD1. The CDR3 consists of 11 residues. Germline lookup yields CDR1 SGHDN and CDR2 FVKESK. V gave up 6 bases and J gave up 8 bases; unmatched junction bases: 3. The CDR3 sequence is CASRNRGGYTF. In nucleotides, the CDR3 is TGTGCCAGCAGAAACAGGGGCGGCTACACCTTC.

CDR3 coding DNA: TGTGCCAGCAGTAGGTCAGGCTACGAGCAGTACTTC. Its protein is CASSRSGYEQYF. This chain uses TRBV28 with TRBJ2-7, with D unclear. Germline CDR1 is MDHEN and CDR2 is SYDVKM. V dropped 5 bases and J dropped 3 bases, with 8 bases sitting between them. The CDR3 length is 12 residues.

The chain is built from TRBV5-1 and TRBJ2-7, with a possible D match to TRBD2 (6 bases). The length of the CDR3 is 13 residues. Germline CDR1 SGHRS, CDR2 YFSETQ. Between the trimmed V and J ends, which lost 8 bases and 2 bases, there was a span of 14 bases. The CDR3 DNA is TGCGCCAGTAGTCCGGGACTCCCCTACGAGCAGTACTTC. Its translation: CASSPGLPYEQYF.

This clone occurred once. The chain combines TRBV21-1 with TRBJ2-1; TRBD1 is taken as the D call from the table, unchecked against the DNA. TRBV21-1 is given as a pseudogene. CDR3 length equals 15 residues. Written as DNA, the CDR3 is TGTGCCAGCAGCAAAGGGACAGGGGGGAAGAATGAGCAGTTCTTC. Its translation: CASSKGTGGKNEQFF.

The chain has TRBV11-2 and TRBJ1-1; TRBD1 agrees at 8 bases. With V trimmed by 2 bases and J by 5 bases, 7 bases remained unmatched. Germline CDR1 and CDR2: SGHAT and FQNNGV. The CDR3 consists of 15 residues. DNA for the CDR3: TGTGCCAGCAGCTTAAGACAGGGGAGAGGGACTGAAGCTTTCTTT. Residues: CASSLRQGRGTEAFF.

This chain links TRBV2 with TRBJ2-7, with a possible D match to TRBD2 (6 bases). CDR1 and CDR2 from the germline V gene are SNHLY and FYNNEI. The V end lost 6 bases, the J end lost 7 bases, and 16 bases lay between the germline ends. The CDR3 sequence is 13 residues long. DNA for the CDR3: TGTGCCAGCAGCCAGGGACTTCTAGAGGAGCAGTACTTC. Translation: CASSQGLLEEQYF.

CDR3 in amino acids: CASSLNAGQGGYTF. Written as DNA, the CDR3 is TGTGCCAGCAGCTTAAACGCCGGACAGGGTGGCTACACCTTC. The V gene is TRBV7-2, the J gene TRBJ1-2; 8 nucleotides align to TRBD1. Losses at the gene ends were 2 bases for V and 7 bases for J; bases not matched to a gene: 6. In germline, CDR1 is SGHTA, CDR2 FQGNSA. This CDR3 is built from 14 residues.

This clone was seen once. This rearrangement joins TRBV28 to TRBJ1-2, with 12 bases lining up with TRBD1. CDR1 is MDHEN and CDR2 is SYDVKM in the germline V gene. V shed 5 bases, J shed 8 bases, and the junction held 9 bases outside the gene matches. There are 15 residues in the CDR3. The CDR3 region is CASSAGTGGGVGYTF. Here the CDR3 DNA reads TGTGCCAGCAGTGCCGGGACAGGGGGCGGAGTGGGCTACACCTTC.

This clone was observed a handful of times. This sequence joins TRBV27 and TRBJ2-1, with TRBD2 matching over 7 bases. V shed 8 bases and J 15 bases; nucleotides not matched to a gene: 10. This CDR3 contains 11 residues. Germline CDR1 MNHEY, CDR2 SMNVEV (reference sequence). The CDR3: CASGLGGSSFF. The DNA of the CDR3 is TGTGCCAGCGGACTGGGCGGGAGTTCGTTCTTC.

This chain links TRBV7-8 with TRBJ1-2, with TRBD1 matching 8 bases. The CDR3 contains 17 residues. Germline V gene data show CDR1 as SGHVS and CDR2 as FQNEAQ. The J segment lost 5 bases and the V segment lost 6 bases, leaving 17 bases of the junction unmatched. CDR3: CASSTGTGSGALYGYTF. In DNA, the CDR3 is TGTGCCAGCAGTACCGGGACAGGCAGCGGCGCCTTATATGGCTACACCTTC. Variable domain in full (rest from reference TRBV7-8 and TRBJ1-2): GAGVSQSPRYKVAKRGQDVALRCDPISGHVSLFWYQQALGQGPEFLTYFQNEAQLDKSGLPSDRFFAERPEGSVSTLKIQRTQQEDSAVYLCASSTGTGSGALYGYTFGSGTRLTVV.

The chain recombines TRBV7-2 with TRBJ1-2, with no clear D. The CDR3 loop spans 14 amino acids. The germline CDR1 and CDR2 sequences are SGHTA and FQGNSA. Trimming removed 2 bases from V and 4 bases from J, with 11 bases in between. CDR3 residues: CASSLRLSGYGYTF. The CDR3 region has the DNA TGTGCCAGCAGCTTACGTTTGAGCGGCTATGGCTACACCTTC.

V and J are TRBV19 and TRBJ1-1; 10 bases match TRBD1. Looked up from germline, CDR1 is LNHDA and CDR2 is SQIVND (reference sequence). The length of the CDR3 is 16 residues. With 4 bases clipped from V and 7 bases from J, the junction kept 12 bases outside the gene matches. In DNA form, the CDR3 reads TGTGCCAGTAGTACTAGGGGGACAGGGGATTATGGTGAAGCTTTCTTT. Residues: CASSTRGTGDYGEAFF. The full variable domain, rest sourced from reference TRBV19 and TRBJ1-1, is DGGITQSPKYLFRKEGQNVTLSCEQNLNHDAMYWYRQDPGQGLRLIYYSQIVNDFQKGDIAEGYSVSREKKESFPLTVTSAQKNPTAFYLCASSTRGTGDYGEAFFGQGTRLTVV.

The chain has TRBV24-1 and TRBJ1-1; no clear D gene. Germline V gene lookup returns CDR1 KGHDR and CDR2 SFDVKD. This CDR3 has 13 amino acids. The ends were cut back, 2 bases at V and 3 bases at J, with 6 bases in the middle. In DNA form, the CDR3 reads TGTGCCACCAGTGATTGGAGGGACACTGAAGCTTTCTTT. Protein: CATSDWRDTEAFF.

The genes are TRBV24-1 and TRBJ2-5; 8 bases match TRBD2. Looked up from germline, CDR1 is KGHDR and CDR2 is SFDVKD. After removal of 4 bases from V and 3 bases from J, the junction contained 6 bases not matched to a gene. The CDR3 is made up of 15 amino acids. CDR3 in DNA: TGTGCCACCAGTGAATCCGGGGGGGCCAAAGAGACCCAGTACTTC. Amino acids: CATSESGGAKETQYF.

This chain joins TRBV5-1 and TRBJ2-5; TRBD2 is a possible D gene (6 bases). The V and J ends lost 1 base and 4 bases respectively, with 11 bases between them. Per the germline V gene, CDR1 is SGHRS and CDR2 is YFSETQ. There are 14 residues in the CDR3. CDR3 region: CASSLSGVRETQYF. As DNA, the CDR3 is TGCGCCAGCAGCTTGTCGGGGGTCCGAGAGACCCAGTACTTC.

J is TRBJ2-1 and V is TRBV10-1; a possible D gene is TRBD2 (5 bases). V was cut by 3 bases and J by 4 bases, with 16 bases left in between. The CDR3 covers 16 residues. CDR1 is WNHNN and CDR2 is SYGVQD in the germline V gene (reference sequence). The CDR3 DNA follows: TGCGCCAGCAGTGACGGCAGGACTTTTATTTACAATGAGCAGTTCTTC. It yields the protein CASSDGRTFIYNEQFF.

The J gene is TRBJ2-3, the V gene TRBV5-1; D is unclear. The CDR3 length is 13 residues. The V and J ends lost 0 bases and 2 bases respectively, with 4 bases between them. CDR1 and CDR2 (germline): SGHRS, YFSETQ. In DNA, the CDR3 is TGCGCCAGCAGCTTGGACTCCACAGATACGCAGTATTTT. This codes for CASSLDSTDTQYF.

The chain links TRBV18 to TRBJ1-1, with TRBD1 matching 7 bases. The V and J ends lost 3 bases and 4 bases, in that order; junction bases with no gene match: 11. Germline loops: CDR1 KGHSH, CDR2 LQKENI. The CDR3 is 16 residues long. Written as DNA, the CDR3 is TGTGCCAGCTCACCCACTATCCAGGGGGTAAGCACTGAAGCTTTCTTT. It translates to CASSPTIQGVSTEAFF.

The chain recombines TRBV7-9 with TRBJ1-1; D not certain. Per the germline V gene, CDR1 is SEHNR and CDR2 is FQNEAQ (reference sequence). V was clipped by 6 bases and J by 7 bases, with 15 bases between them. The CDR3 totals 13 residues. The CDR3 here is CASSQRLEGEAFF. Here the CDR3 DNA reads TGTGCCAGCAGTCAACGACTAGAAGGTGAAGCTTTCTTT. The full variable domain, completed using reference TRBV7-9 and TRBJ1-1, is DTGVSQNPRHKITKRGQNVTFRCDPISEHNRLYWYRQTLGQGPEFLTYFQNEAQLEKSRLLSDRFSAERPKGSFSTLEIQRTEQGDSAMYLCASSQRLEGEAFFGQGTRLTVV.

J is TRBJ2-4 and V is TRBV7-2; D possibly corresponds to TRBD1 (5 bases). Per the germline V gene, CDR1 is SGHTA and CDR2 is FQGNSA. The V gene lost 2 bases and the J gene lost 10 bases, with 21 bases spanning the gap. The CDR3 sequence is 16 residues long. CDR3 nucleotides: TGTGCCAGCAGCTTAAAGGTGACTTTCAAAAACAGGATTCAGTACTTC. Amino acid sequence: CASSLKVTFKNRIQYF.

This chain connects TRBV3-1 (or the pseudogene TRBV3-2) to TRBJ1-1; D is possibly TRBD1 (5 bases). Germline V gene lookup returns CDR1 LGHDT and CDR2 YNNKEL (reference sequence). The CDR3 contains 19 residues. V shed 2 bases and J shed 1 base, with 23 bases lying between them. The chain's CDR3 is CASSQNPFTGGLPNTEAFF. In DNA form, the CDR3 reads TGTGCCAGCAGCCAAAACCCCTTTACAGGTGGGCTTCCGAACACTGAAGCTTTCTTT.

The chain couples TRBV19 to TRBJ1-2, with D maybe TRBD1 (6 bases). Trimming pared 1 base from V and 2 bases from J, leaving 11 bases between. Germline V gives CDR1 LNHDA, CDR2 SQIVND (reference sequence). This CDR3 is 15 amino acids long. The chain's CDR3 is CASSIAGRGNYGYTF. The CDR3 DNA sequence: TGTGCCAGTAGTATAGCCGGCAGGGGAAACTATGGCTACACCTTC.

Comments on this clone: Other DNA variants within this sample encode the same CDR3. The rearrangement joins TRBV3-1 (or the pseudogene TRBV3-2) to TRBJ1-1; D uncertain. This CDR3 is built from 14 residues. V shed 1 base and J shed 3 bases, with 9 bases lying between them. The germline gives CDR1 LGHDT, CDR2 YNNKEL (reference sequence). Written as DNA, the CDR3 is TGTGCCAGCAGCCAAGTGGGAGGAGACACTGAAGCTTTCTTT. This gives the protein CASSQVGGDTEAFF.

This chain joins TRBV24-1 and TRBJ1-1; possibly TRBD1 for D (5 bases). The V end lost 5 bases, the J end lost 2 bases, and 14 bases lay between the germline ends. Per germline, CDR1 KGHDR and CDR2 SFDVKD. There are 15 residues in the CDR3. Here the CDR3 DNA reads TGTGCCACCAGTGCCGGGGGAACCCTCAACACTGAAGCTTTCTTT. Translation gives CATSAGGTLNTEAFF.

V is TRBV4-2 and J is TRBJ2-1; 8 nucleotides match TRBD2. Trimming took 1 base from V and 6 from J; bases not matched to a gene: 8. The CDR3 consists of 16 residues. Germline values: CDR1 LGHNA, CDR2 YNFKEQ. In DNA form, the CDR3 reads TGTGCCAGCAGCCAAGTCCGAGCGGGAGTTATCAATGAGCAGTTCTTC. This gives the protein CASSQVRAGVINEQFF.